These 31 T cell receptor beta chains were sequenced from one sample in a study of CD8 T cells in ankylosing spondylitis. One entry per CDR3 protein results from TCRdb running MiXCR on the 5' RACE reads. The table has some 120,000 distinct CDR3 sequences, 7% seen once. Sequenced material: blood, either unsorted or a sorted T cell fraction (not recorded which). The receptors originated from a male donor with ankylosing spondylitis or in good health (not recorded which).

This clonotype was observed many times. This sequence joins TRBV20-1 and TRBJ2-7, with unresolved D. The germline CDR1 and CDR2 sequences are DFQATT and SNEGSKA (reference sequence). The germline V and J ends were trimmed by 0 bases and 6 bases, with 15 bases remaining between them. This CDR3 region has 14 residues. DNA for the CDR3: TGCAGTGCTAGAGATTACGGTGGGGAACGCGAGCAGTACTTC. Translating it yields CSARDYGGEREQYF.

The CDR3 region is CASSGQGTRYEQYF. The CDR3 DNA reads as TGTGCCAGCTCCGGACAGGGAACCCGCTACGAGCAGTACTTC. The chain recombines TRBV18 with TRBJ2-7; 8 bases fit TRBD1. The V gene end was trimmed by 6 bases and the J gene end by 3 bases; junction bases not matched to a gene: 7. CDR1 is KGHSH, CDR2 LQKENI, per germline. This CDR3 has 14 residues.

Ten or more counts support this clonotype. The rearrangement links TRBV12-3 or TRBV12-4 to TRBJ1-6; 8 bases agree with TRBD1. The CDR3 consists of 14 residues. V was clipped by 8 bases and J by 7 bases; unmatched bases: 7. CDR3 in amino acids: CASAPGQGNSPLHF. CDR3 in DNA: TGTGCCAGCGCCCCCGGACAGGGCAATTCACCCCTCCACTTT.

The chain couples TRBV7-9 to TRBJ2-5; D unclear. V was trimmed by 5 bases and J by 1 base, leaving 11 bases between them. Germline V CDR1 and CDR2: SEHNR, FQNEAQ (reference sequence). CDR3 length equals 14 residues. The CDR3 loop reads CASSATASQETQYF. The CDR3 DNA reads TGTGCCAGCAGCGCCACAGCAAGCCAAGAGACCCAGTACTTC. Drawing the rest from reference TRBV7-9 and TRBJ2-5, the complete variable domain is DTGVSQNPRHKITKRGQNVTFRCDPISEHNRLYWYRQTLGQGPEFLTYFQNEAQLEKSRLLSDRFSAERPKGSFSTLEIQRTEQGDSAMYLCASSATASQETQYFGPGTRLLVL.

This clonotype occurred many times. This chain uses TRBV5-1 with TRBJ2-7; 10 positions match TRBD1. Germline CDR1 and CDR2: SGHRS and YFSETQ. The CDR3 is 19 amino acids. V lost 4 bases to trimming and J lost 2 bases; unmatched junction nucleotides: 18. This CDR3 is CASSRSDGAPGQGTYEQYF. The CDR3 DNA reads TGCGCCAGCAGCAGAAGCGATGGAGCTCCGGGACAGGGGACCTACGAGCAGTACTTC.

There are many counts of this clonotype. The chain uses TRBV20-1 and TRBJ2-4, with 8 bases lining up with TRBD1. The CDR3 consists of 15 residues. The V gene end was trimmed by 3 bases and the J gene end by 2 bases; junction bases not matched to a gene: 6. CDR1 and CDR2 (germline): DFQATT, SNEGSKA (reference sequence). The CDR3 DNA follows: TGCAGTGCTAGGGACAGGGCAATCTCCAAAAACATTCAGTACTTC. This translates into CSARDRAISKNIQYF.

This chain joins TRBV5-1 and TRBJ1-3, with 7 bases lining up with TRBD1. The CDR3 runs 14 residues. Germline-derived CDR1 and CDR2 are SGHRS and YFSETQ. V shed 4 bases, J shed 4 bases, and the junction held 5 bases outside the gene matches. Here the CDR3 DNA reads TGCGCCAGCAGCCCCGGGACAGCAGGAAACACCATATATTTT. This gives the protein CASSPGTAGNTIYF. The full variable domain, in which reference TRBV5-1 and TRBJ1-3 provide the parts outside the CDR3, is KAGVTQTPRYLIKTRGQQVTLSCSPISGHRSVSWYQQTPGQGLQFLFEYFSETQRNKGNFPGRFSGRQFSNSRSEMNVSTLELGDSALYLCASSPGTAGNTIYFGEGSWLTVV.

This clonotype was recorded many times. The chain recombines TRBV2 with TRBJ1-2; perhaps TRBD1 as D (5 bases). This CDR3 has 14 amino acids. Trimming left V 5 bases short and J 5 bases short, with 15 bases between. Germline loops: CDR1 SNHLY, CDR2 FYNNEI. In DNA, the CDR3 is TGTGCCAGCAGTCCCCCATTTGACAGTTATGGCTACACCTTC. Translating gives CASSPPFDSYGYTF.

CDR3 coding DNA: TGTGCCAGCAGTTACCGGGACAGCGCCTACGAGCAGTACTTC. Translated: CASSYRDSAYEQYF. V and J are TRBV27 and TRBJ2-7; the match to TRBD1 covers 7 bases. The CDR3 has 14 residues. The germline V gene encodes CDR1 MNHEY and CDR2 SMNVEV (reference sequence). V gave up 4 bases and J gave up 2 bases; unmatched junction bases: 5.

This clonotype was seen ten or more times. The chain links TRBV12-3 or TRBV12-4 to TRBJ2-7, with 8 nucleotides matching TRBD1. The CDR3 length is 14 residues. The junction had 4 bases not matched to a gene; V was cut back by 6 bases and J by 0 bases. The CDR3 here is CASRTGTGSYEQYF. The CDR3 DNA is TGTGCCAGCAGGACCGGGACAGGCTCCTACGAGCAGTACTTC.

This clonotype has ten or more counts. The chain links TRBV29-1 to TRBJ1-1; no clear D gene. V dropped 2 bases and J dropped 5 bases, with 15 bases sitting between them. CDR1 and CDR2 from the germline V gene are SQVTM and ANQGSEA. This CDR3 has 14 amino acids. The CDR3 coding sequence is TGCAGCGTTGAACTACTAGAAAAAGGGACTGAAGCTTTCTTT. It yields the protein CSVELLEKGTEAFF.

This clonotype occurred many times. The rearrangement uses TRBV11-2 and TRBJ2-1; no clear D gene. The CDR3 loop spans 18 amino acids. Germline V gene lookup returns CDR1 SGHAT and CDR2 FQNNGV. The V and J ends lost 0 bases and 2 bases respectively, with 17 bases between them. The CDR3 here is CASSLDLLGLKTYNEQFF. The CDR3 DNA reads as TGTGCCAGCAGCTTAGACTTATTGGGTCTCAAAACCTACAATGAGCAGTTCTTC.

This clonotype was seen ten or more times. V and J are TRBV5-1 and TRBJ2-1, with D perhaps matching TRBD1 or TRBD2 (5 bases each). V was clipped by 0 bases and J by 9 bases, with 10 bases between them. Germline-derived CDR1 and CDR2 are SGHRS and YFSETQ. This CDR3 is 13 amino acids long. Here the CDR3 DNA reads TGCGCCAGCAGCTTGGTCTACGGGACTGAGCAGTTCTTC. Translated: CASSLVYGTEQFF.

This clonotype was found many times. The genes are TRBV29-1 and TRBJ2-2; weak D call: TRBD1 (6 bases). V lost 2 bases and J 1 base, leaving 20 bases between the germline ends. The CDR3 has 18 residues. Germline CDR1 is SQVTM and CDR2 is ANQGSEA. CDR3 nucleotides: TGCAGCGTTGAACCAACTAACAGGGCGTTCGAGAACACCGGGGAGCTGTTTTTT. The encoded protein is CSVEPTNRAFENTGELFF.

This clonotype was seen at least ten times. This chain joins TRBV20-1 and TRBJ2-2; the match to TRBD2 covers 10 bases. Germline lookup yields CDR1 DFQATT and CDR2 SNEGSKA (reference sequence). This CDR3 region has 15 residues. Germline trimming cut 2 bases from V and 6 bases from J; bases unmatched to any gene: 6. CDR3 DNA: TGCAGTGCTAGAAAACTAGCGGGATTTCCCGGGGAGCTGTTTTTT. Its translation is CSARKLAGFPGELFF.

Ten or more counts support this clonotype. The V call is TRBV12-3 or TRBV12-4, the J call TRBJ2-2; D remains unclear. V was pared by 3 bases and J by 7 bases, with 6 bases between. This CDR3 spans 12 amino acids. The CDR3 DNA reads TGTGCCAGCAGTTTCTCTGGCGGGGAGCTGTTTTTT. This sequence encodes CASSFSGGELFF.

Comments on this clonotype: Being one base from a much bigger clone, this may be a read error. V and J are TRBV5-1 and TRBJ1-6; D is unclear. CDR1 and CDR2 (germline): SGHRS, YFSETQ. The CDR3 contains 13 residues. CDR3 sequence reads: CASGVKEDSPLLF. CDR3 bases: TGCGCCAGCGGCGTTAAGGAGGATTCACCCCTCCTCTTT.

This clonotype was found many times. Written as DNA, the CDR3 is TGCAGTGCTAGTTTGGGGCCCGGGGATACGCAGTATTTT. Its translation is CSASLGPGDTQYF. The chain combines TRBV20-1 with TRBJ2-3, with D tentatively TRBD1 (5 bases). Germline loops: CDR1 DFQATT, CDR2 SNEGSKA (reference sequence). Between the trimmed V and J ends, which lost 3 bases and 6 bases, there was a span of 13 bases. The CDR3 extends over 13 amino acids.

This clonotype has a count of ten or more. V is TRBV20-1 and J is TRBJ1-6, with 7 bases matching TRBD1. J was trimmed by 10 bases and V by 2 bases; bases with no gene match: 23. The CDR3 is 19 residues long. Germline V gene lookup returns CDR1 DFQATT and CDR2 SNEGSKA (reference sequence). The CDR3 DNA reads TGCAGTGCTAGAACCCCTATACTGCGAGACAGGGAAAGGGACTCACCCCTCCACTTT. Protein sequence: CSARTPILRDRERDSPLHF.

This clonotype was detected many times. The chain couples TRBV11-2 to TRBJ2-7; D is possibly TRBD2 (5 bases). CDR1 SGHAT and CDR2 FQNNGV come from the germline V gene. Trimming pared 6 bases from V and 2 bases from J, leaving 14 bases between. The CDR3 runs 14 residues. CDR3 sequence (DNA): TGTGCCAGCAGGGCCGTGCGGGCAGCCTACGAGCAGTACTTC. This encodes CASRAVRAAYEQYF.

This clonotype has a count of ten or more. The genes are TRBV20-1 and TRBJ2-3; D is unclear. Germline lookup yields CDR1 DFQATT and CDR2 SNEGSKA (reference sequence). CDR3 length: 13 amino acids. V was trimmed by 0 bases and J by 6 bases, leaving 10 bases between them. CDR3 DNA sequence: TGCAGTGCTAGAGATTATTCCCCGGATACGCAGTATTTT. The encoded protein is CSARDYSPDTQYF.

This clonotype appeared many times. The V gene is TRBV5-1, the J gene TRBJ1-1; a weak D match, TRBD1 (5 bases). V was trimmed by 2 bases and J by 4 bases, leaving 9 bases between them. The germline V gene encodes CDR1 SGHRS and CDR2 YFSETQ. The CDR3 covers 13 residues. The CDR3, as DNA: TGCGCCAGCAGCTTACAGGCGTTCACTGAAGCTTTCTTT. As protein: CASSLQAFTEAFF.

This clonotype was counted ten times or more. The CDR3 coding sequence is TGCAGCGTGGTCACATCGGAGTATGGCTACACCTTC. It encodes CSVVTSEYGYTF. The gene calls are TRBV29-1 and TRBJ1-2; D uncertain. V gave up 6 bases and J gave up 5 bases, with 13 bases separating them. The CDR3 has 12 residues. Germline V gene lookup returns CDR1 SQVTM and CDR2 ANQGSEA.

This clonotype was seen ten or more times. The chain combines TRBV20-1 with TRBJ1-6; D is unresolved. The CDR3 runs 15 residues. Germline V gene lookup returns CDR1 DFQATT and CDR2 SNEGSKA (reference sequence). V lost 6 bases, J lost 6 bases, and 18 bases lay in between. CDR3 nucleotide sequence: TGCAGTGCGACCGGAAGTTGGGTGTCTAATTCACCCCTCCACTTT. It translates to CSATGSWVSNSPLHF.

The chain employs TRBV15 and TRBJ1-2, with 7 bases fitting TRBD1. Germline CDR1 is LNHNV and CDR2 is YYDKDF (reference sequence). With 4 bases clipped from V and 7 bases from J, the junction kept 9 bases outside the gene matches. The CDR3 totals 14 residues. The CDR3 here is CATSNRTGGIGYTF. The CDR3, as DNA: TGTGCCACCAGCAATCGGACAGGTGGGATTGGCTACACCTTC.

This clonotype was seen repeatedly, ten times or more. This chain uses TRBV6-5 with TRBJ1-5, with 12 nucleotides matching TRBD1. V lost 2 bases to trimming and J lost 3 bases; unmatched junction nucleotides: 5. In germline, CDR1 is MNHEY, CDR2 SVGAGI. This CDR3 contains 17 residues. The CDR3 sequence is CASSYEGTGGDNQPQHF. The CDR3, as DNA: TGTGCCAGCAGTTACGAGGGGACAGGGGGCGACAATCAGCCCCAGCATTTT.

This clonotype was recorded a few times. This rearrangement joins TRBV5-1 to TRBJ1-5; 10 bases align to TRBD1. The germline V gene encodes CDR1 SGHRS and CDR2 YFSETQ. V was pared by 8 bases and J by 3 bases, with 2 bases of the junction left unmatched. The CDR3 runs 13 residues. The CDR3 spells CASRQGANQPQHF. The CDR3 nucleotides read TGCGCCAGTAGACAGGGGGCCAATCAGCCCCAGCATTTT. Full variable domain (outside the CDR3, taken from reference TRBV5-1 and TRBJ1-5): KAGVTQTPRYLIKTRGQQVTLSCSPISGHRSVSWYQQTPGQGLQFLFEYFSETQRNKGNFPGRFSGRQFSNSRSEMNVSTLELGDSALYLCASRQGANQPQHFGDGTRLSIL.

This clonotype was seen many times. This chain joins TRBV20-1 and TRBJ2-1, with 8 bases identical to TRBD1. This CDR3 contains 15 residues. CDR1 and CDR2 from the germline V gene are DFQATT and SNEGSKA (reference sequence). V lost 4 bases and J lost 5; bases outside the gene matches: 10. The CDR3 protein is CSANSGTGKNNEQFF. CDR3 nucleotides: TGCAGTGCTAACTCCGGGACAGGAAAAAACAATGAGCAGTTCTTC.

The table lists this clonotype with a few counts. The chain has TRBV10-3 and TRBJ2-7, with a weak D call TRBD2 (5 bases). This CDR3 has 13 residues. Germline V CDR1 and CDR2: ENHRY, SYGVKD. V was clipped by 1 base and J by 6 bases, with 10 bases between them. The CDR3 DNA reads TGTGCCATCAGTGAGTTCGGAGGAGGCGAGCAGTACTTC. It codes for CAISEFGGGEQYF.

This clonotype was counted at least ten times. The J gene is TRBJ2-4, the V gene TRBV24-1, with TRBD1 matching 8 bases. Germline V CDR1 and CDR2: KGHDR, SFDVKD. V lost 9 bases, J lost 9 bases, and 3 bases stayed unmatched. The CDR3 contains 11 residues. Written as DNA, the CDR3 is TGTGCCACCTCCGACAGGGGCATTCAGTACTTC. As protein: CATSDRGIQYF.

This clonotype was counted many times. The CDR3 region has the DNA TGTGCCAGCAGCCCCCCGTGGGAGTACAATGAGCAGTTCTTC. It specifies CASSPPWEYNEQFF. The chain has TRBV3-1 and TRBJ2-1, with D possibly being TRBD2 (5 bases). V was pared by 4 bases and J by 4 bases, with 11 bases between. Germline values: CDR1 LGHDT, CDR2 YNNKEL (reference sequence). The CDR3 has 14 residues.